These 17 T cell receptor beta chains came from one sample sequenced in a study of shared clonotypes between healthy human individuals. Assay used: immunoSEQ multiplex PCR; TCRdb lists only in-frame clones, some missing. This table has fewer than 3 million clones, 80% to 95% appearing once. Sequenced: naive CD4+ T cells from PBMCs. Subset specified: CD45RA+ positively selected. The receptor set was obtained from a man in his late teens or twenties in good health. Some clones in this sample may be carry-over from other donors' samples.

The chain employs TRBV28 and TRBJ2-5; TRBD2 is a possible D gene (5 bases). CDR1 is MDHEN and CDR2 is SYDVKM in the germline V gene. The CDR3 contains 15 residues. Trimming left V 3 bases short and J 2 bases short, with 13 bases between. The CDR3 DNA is TGTGCCAGCAGTTTTAGTTTGGAGGAACAAGAGACCCAGTACTTC. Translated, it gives CASSFSLEEQETQYF. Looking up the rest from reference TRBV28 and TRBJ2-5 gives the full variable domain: DVKVTQSSRYLVKRTGEKVFLECVQDMDHENMFWYRQDPGLGLRLIYFSYDVKMKEKGDIPEGYSVSREKKERFSLILESASTNQTSMYLCASSFSLEEQETQYFGPGTRLLVL.

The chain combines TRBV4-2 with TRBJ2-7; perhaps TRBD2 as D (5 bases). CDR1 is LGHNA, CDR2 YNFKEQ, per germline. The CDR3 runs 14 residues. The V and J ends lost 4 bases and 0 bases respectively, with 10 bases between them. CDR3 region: CASSPRTVSYEQYF. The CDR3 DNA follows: TGTGCCAGCAGCCCTCGGACTGTCTCCTACGAGCAGTACTTC.

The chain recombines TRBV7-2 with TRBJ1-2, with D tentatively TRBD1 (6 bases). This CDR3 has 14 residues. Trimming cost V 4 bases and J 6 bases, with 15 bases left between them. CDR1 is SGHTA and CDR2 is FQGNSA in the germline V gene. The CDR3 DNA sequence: TGTGCCAGCAGCTCCCCGACAGGTTGGGATGGCTACACCTTC. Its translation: CASSSPTGWDGYTF.

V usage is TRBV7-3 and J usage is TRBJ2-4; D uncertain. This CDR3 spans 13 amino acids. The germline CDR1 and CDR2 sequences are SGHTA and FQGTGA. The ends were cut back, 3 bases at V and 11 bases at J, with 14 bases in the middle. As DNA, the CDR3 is TGTGCCAGCAGCTTGTACCCTAGAGCGCTTCAGTACTTC. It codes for CASSLYPRALQYF.

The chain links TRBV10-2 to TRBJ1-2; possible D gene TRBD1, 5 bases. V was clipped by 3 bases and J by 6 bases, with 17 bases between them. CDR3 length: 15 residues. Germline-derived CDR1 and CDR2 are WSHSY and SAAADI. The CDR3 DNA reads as TGCGCCAGCAGTGAAGGTCGGCAGGGACTTGATGGCTACACCTTC. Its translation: CASSEGRQGLDGYTF.

For the CDR3, the DNA is TGTGCTAGTGGTTCCAATCAGGGGGCGATCTACAATGAGCAGTTCTTC. Encoded protein: CASGSNQGAIYNEQFF. The chain is built from TRBV12-5 and TRBJ2-1; 8 bases map to TRBD1. Trimming removed 4 bases from V and 3 bases from J; junction bases left unmatched: 8. Germline-derived CDR1 and CDR2 are LGHNT and FRNRAP. The CDR3 totals 16 residues.

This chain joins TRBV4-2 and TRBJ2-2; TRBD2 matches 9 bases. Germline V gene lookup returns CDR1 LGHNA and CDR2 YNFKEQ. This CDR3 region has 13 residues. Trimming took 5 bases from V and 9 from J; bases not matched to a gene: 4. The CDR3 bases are TGTGCCAGCAGCGGTAGCGGGAGAAGGGAGCTGTTTTTT. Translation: CASSGSGRRELFF.

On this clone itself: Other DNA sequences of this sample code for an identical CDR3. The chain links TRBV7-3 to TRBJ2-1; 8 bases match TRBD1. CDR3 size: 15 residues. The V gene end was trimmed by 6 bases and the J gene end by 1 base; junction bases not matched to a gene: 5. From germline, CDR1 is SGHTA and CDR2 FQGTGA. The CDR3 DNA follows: TGTGCCAGCAGTCCTAGGACAGGGTCCTACAATGAGCAGTTCTTC. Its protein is CASSPRTGSYNEQFF.

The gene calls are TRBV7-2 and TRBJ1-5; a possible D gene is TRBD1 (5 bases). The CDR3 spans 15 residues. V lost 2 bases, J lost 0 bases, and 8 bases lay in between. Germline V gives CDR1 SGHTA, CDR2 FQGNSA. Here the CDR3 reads CASSLRGDSNQPQHF. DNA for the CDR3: TGTGCCAGCAGCTTACGGGGGGATAGCAATCAGCCCCAGCATTTT.

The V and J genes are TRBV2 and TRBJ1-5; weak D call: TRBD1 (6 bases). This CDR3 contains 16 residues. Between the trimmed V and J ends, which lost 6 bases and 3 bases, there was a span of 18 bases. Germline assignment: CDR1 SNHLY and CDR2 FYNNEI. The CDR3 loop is CASSREGGHLNQPQHF. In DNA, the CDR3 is TGTGCCAGCAGCCGGGAAGGGGGACACCTCAATCAGCCCCAGCATTTT.

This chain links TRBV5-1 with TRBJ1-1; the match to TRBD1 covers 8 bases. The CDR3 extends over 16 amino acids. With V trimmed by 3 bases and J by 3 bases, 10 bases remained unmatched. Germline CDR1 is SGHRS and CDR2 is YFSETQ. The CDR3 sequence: CASSYAPGQVYTEAFF. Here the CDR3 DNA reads TGCGCCAGCAGCTACGCCCCGGGACAGGTCTACACTGAAGCTTTCTTT. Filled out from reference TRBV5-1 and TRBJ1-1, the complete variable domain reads KAGVTQTPRYLIKTRGQQVTLSCSPISGHRSVSWYQQTPGQGLQFLFEYFSETQRNKGNFPGRFSGRQFSNSRSEMNVSTLELGDSALYLCASSYAPGQVYTEAFFGQGTRLTVV.

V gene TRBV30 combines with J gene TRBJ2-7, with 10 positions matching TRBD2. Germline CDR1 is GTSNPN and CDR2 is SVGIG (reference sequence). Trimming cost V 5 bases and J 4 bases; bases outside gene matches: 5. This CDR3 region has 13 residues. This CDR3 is CAWGLAGVYEQYF. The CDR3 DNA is TGTGCCTGGGGGCTAGCGGGAGTATACGAGCAGTACTTC.

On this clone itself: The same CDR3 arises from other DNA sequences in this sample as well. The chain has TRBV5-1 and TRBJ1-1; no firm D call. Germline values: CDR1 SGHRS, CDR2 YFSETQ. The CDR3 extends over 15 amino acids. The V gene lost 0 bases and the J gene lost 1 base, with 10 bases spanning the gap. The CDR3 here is CASSLVGRGNTEAFF. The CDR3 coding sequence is TGCGCCAGCAGCTTGGTAGGCCGGGGGAACACTGAAGCTTTCTTT.

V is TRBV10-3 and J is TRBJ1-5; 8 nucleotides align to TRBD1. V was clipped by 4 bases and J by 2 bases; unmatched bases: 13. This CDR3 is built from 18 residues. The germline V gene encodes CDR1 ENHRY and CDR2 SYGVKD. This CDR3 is CAISAMSAGGGRNQPQHF. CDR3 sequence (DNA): TGTGCCATCAGTGCTATGTCGGCAGGGGGCGGTCGCAATCAGCCCCAGCATTTT.

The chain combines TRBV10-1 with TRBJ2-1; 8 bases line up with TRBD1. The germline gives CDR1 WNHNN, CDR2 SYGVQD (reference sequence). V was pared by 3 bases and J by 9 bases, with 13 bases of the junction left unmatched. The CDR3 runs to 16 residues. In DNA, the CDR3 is TGCGCCAGCAGTGATAACGAGGGGACAGGACTAACTGAGCAGTTCTTC. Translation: CASSDNEGTGLTEQFF.

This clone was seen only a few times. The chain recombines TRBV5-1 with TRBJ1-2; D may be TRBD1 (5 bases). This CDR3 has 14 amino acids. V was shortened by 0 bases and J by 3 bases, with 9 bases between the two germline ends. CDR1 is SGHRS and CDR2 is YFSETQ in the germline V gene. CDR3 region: CASSLGQHDYGYTF. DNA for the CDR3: TGCGCCAGCAGCTTGGGACAGCACGACTATGGCTACACCTTC.

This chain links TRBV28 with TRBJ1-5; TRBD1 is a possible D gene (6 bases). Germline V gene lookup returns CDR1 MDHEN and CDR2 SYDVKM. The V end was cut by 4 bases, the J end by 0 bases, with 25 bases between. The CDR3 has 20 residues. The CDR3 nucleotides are TGTGCCAGCAGTTCCCCTGCCGGGACAACTCGTTCACCTAGCAATCAGCCCCAGCATTTT. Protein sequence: CASSSPAGTTRSPSNQPQHF.